What follows are 19 T cell receptor beta chains derived from one specimen sequenced in a study of T cell clones after liver transplantation (dated by TCRdb to the late 2010s). Libraries were made using the immunoSEQ multiplex PCR assay. TCRdb's version of the immuneACCESS table is confined to in-frame rearrangements and falls short of the full clone set. An unresolved V gene accounts for under half of the shortfall where checked; the remainder is of unknown origin. This sample lists roughly 80,000 clones; less than 85% were detected once. The ten most abundant clones make up 2.8% of the sample. The sequencing used CD4+ T cells from blood, collected at the 22-month timepoint. The receptors were sampled from a human patient who received a liver transplant. After a transplant, some T cells may be the graft donor's own cells.

This sequence joins TRBV28 and TRBJ1-1; 8 bases match TRBD1. Unmatched junction bases numbered 10, after V lost 5 bases and J lost 2 bases. This CDR3 has 16 amino acids. Germline CDR1 MDHEN, CDR2 SYDVKM. CDR3 region: CASSPPGGQVNTEAFF. The CDR3 DNA follows: TGTGCCAGCAGTCCTCCCGGGGGACAGGTAAACACTGAAGCTTTCTTT.

As for this clone: One end of the junction fails to match germline, which may point to a read error. The V gene is TRBV2, the J gene TRBJ1-5; D perhaps matches TRBD1 (5 bases). This CDR3 spans 17 amino acids. Per germline, CDR1 SNHLY and CDR2 FYNNEI. This CDR3 reads CASTETRDGRSNQPQHF. The CDR3 nucleotides are TGTGCCAGCACTGAAACCCGGGACGGCAGAAGCAATCAGCCCCAGCATTTT.

This clone was recorded once. The CDR3 DNA reads TGTGCCAGCAGCTTGGCCCCTAACAGAAACTATGGCTACACCTTC. Translating gives CASSLAPNRNYGYTF. The chain carries TRBV5-4 and TRBJ1-2, with unresolved D. The CDR3 consists of 15 residues. Germline CDR1 SGHNT, CDR2 YYREEE (reference sequence). V lost 0 bases and J lost 2, with 11 bases in between.

This chain joins TRBV21-1 and TRBJ1-6. TRBV21-1 is a pseudogene locus. This CDR3 contains 11 residues. The CDR3, as DNA: TGTGCCAGCAGCGCCCATTCACCCCTCCACTTT. Its protein product is CASSAHSPLHF.

This chain joins TRBV18 and TRBJ2-5, with D possibly TRBD1 on 5 matching bases. The CDR3 covers 16 residues. Germline CDR1 reads KGHSH; CDR2 reads LQKENI. Trimming stripped 2 bases from V and 5 bases from J, with 18 bases between. The CDR3 loop is CASSPGGHMVRETQYF. The CDR3 coding sequence is TGTGCCAGCTCACCAGGCGGACACATGGTCAGGGAGACCCAGTACTTC.

CDR3 DNA: TGTGCCAGCAGTGATTCTCGGAGCTCTGGAAACACCATATATTTT. It is translated as CASSDSRSSGNTIYF. This chain uses TRBV6-4 with TRBJ1-3; D is undetermined. This CDR3 is built from 15 residues. Germline values: CDR1 MRHNA, CDR2 SNTAGT. The ends were cut back, 3 bases at V and 0 bases at J, with 9 bases in the middle.

V usage is TRBV5-1 and J usage is TRBJ2-1; possible D gene TRBD1, 6 bases. Deletions cut 4 bases from V and 8 bases from J, with 19 bases between. Germline V CDR1 and CDR2: SGHRS, YFSETQ. The length of the CDR3 is 15 residues. This CDR3 reads CASSGEDSGLDEQFF. CDR3 sequence (DNA): TGCGCCAGCAGCGGCGAGGACAGCGGTTTGGATGAGCAGTTCTTC. The full variable domain, with the rest looked up from reference TRBV5-1 and TRBJ2-1, is KAGVTQTPRYLIKTRGQQVTLSCSPISGHRSVSWYQQTPGQGLQFLFEYFSETQRNKGNFPGRFSGRQFSNSRSEMNVSTLELGDSALYLCASSGEDSGLDEQFFGPGTRLTVL.

The V and J genes are TRBV11-2 and TRBJ2-3; D is perhaps TRBD1 or TRBD2 (5 bases each). The CDR3 totals 14 residues. Per the germline V gene, CDR1 is SGHAT and CDR2 is FQNNGV. Trimming left V 4 bases short and J 4 bases short, with 12 bases between. The CDR3 DNA sequence: TGTGCCAGCAGCTCACAGAGGGGAGCAGATACGCAGTATTTT. Its translation: CASSSQRGADTQYF. Complete variable domain (other parts from reference TRBV11-2 and TRBJ2-3): EAGVAQSPRYKIIEKRQSVAFWCNPISGHATLYWYQQILGQGPKLLIQFQNNGVVDDSQLPKDRFSAERLKGVDSTLKIQPAKLEDSAVYLCASSSQRGADTQYFGPGTRLTVL.

V usage is TRBV5-1 and J usage is TRBJ2-2; D remains ambiguous. The CDR3 length is 12 residues. Trimming took 0 bases from V and 7 from J, leaving 4 bases between them. Germline V gene sequence: CDR1 SGHRS, CDR2 YFSETQ. CDR3 amino acids: CASSLESGELFF. The CDR3 nucleotides read TGCGCCAGCAGCTTGGAGAGCGGGGAGCTGTTTTTT.

The gene calls are TRBV30 and TRBJ2-3, with 10 positions matching TRBD2. The V gene end was trimmed by 6 bases and the J gene end by 0 bases; junction bases not matched to a gene: 6. This CDR3 comprises 15 residues. The germline V gene has CDR1 GTSNPN and CDR2 SVGIG (reference sequence). The CDR3 spells CACHLAGGSTDTQYF. CDR3 bases: TGTGCCTGCCACTTAGCGGGAGGAAGCACAGATACGCAGTATTTT.

This clone is a singleton in its sample. The chain combines TRBV9 with TRBJ2-6; possibly TRBD1 or TRBD2 for D (5 bases each). V was shortened by 0 bases and J by 1 base, with 14 bases between the two germline ends. CDR1 is SGDLS and CDR2 is YYNGEE in the germline V gene. This CDR3 is built from 18 residues. The CDR3 loop reads CASSVAAKEGSGANVLTF. CDR3 sequence (DNA): TGTGCCAGCAGCGTAGCTGCAAAAGAGGGGTCTGGGGCCAACGTCCTGACTTTC. Together with reference TRBV9 and TRBJ2-6, the CDR3 gives the full variable domain: DSGVTQTPKHLITATGQRVTLRCSPRSGDLSVYWYQQSLDQGLQFLIQYYNGEERAKGNILERFSAQQFPDLHSELNLSSLELGDSALYFCASSVAAKEGSGANVLTFGAGSRLTVL.

The chain links TRBV5-4 to TRBJ2-4; 7 bases align to TRBD2. The CDR3 is made up of 15 amino acids. Germline-derived CDR1 and CDR2 are SGHNT and YYREEE (reference sequence). Germline trimming cut 0 bases from V and 6 bases from J; bases unmatched to any gene: 6. CDR3 loop: CASSLDQRETNIQYF. CDR3 coding DNA: TGTGCCAGCAGCTTGGATCAGCGGGAAACAAACATTCAGTACTTC. The full variable domain, rest sourced from reference TRBV5-4 and TRBJ2-4, is ETGVTQSPTHLIKTRGQQVTLRCSSQSGHNTVSWYQQALGQGPQFIFQYYREEENGRGNFPPRFSGLQFPNYSSELNVNALELDDSALYLCASSLDQRETNIQYFGAGTRLSVL.

The chain has TRBV9 and TRBJ1-5; tentative D call: TRBD1 (6 bases). V was trimmed by 4 bases and J by 5 bases, leaving 16 bases between them. CDR3 length: 15 residues. CDR1 SGDLS and CDR2 YYNGEE come from the germline V gene. The CDR3 sequence is CASSSLGGVHQPQHF. DNA of the CDR3: TGTGCCAGCAGCTCCTTAGGGGGGGTGCATCAGCCCCAGCATTTT.

This clone was counted between two and nine times. The chain links TRBV6-1 to TRBJ1-6, with D hard to call. Germline values: CDR1 MNHNS, CDR2 SASEGT. This CDR3 is 18 amino acids long. Between the trimmed V and J ends, which lost 1 base and 0 bases, there was a span of 13 bases. The CDR3 DNA sequence: TGTGCCAGCAGTGAAGGGACTGCCAAACGCTCCTATAATTCACCCCTCCACTTT. Amino acids: CASSEGTAKRSYNSPLHF.

This chain uses TRBV19 with TRBJ2-1, with 14 bases lining up with TRBD2. The V gene's germline CDR1 is LNHDA and CDR2 SQIVND (reference sequence). V shed 7 bases, J shed 6 bases, and the junction held 14 bases outside the gene matches. CDR3 size: 18 residues. CDR3 amino acids: CASNPHRTSGRYLNEQFF. Written as DNA, the CDR3 is TGTGCCAGTAACCCCCATAGGACTAGCGGGAGGTACCTCAATGAGCAGTTCTTC.

The chain couples TRBV4-3 to TRBJ1-6; D not resolved. The CDR3 extends over 14 amino acids. Germline lookup yields CDR1 LGHNA and CDR2 YSLEER. With 4 bases removed from V and 10 bases from J, the gap between germline ends came to 14 bases. DNA for the CDR3: TGCGCCAGCAGCCGGGAGGGTATTTACTCACCCCTCCACTTT. Translation: CASSREGIYSPLHF.

V gene TRBV18 combines with J gene TRBJ1-2; no reliable D call. CDR1 is KGHSH and CDR2 is LQKENI in the germline V gene. This CDR3 region has 12 residues. V lost 5 bases and J 3 bases, leaving 7 bases between the germline ends. CDR3 residues: CASSGEHYGYTF. CDR3 nucleotides: TGTGCCAGCTCAGGGGAGCACTATGGCTACACCTTC.

The chain is built from TRBV7-2 and TRBJ2-5; D unresolved. Trimming removed 2 bases at V and 1 base at J, with 8 bases between. The CDR3 is 14 amino acids. Per germline, CDR1 SGHTA and CDR2 FQGNSA. The CDR3 DNA reads TGTGCCAGCAGCTTACTCGCTAGCCAAGAGACCCAGTACTTC. Its protein product is CASSLLASQETQYF.

V and J are TRBV28 and TRBJ1-5; D call uncertain. V shed 5 bases and J shed 7 bases, with 15 bases lying between them. This CDR3 is 14 amino acids long. Per germline, CDR1 MDHEN and CDR2 SYDVKM. The CDR3 loop reads CASSSRLGYQPQHF. The CDR3 DNA follows: TGTGCCAGCAGTAGCCGTTTAGGGTACCAGCCCCAGCATTTT.